This TCR beta chain was observed in a study of blood T cell repertoires in COVID-19. Study background: COVID-19 samples, acute and convalescent, were from the United States, Italy and Spain. From T cells, B-cell-depleted T cells, or PBMCs came the material, which was cDNA or gDNA.

Trimming removed 5 bases from V and 6 bases from J; junction bases left unmatched: 5. Germline V gives CDR1 SGHTA, CDR2 FQGNSA. This CDR3 is built from 14 residues. As handled by the study authors: Reference gene primer amplification in the assay estimated nucleated cell counts. Sequencing was performed with immunoSEQ multiplex PCR; in TCRdb, only in-frame clones are kept and a portion is missing. V and J calls and clone size are as listed in that table; D and trimming were resolved from the DNA. The sample lists 150,000 to 200,000 clones, roughly nine tenths seen once, with 15% to 20% in the top ten.

Material for sequencing was peripheral blood. The chain employs TRBV7-2 and TRBJ1-2, with 11 bases matching TRBD1. The receptor comes from a man in his sixties with active or convalescent COVID-19. The CDR3 is CASSGQGAFHGYTF. CDR3 nucleotides: TGTGCCAGCAGCGGACAGGGGGCGTTTCATGGCTACACCTTC.